This T cell receptor beta chain was sequenced for a study of CD8 T cells in ankylosing spondylitis (dated by TCRdb to 2016 to 2017). At the level of the whole study: To find TCR variants linked to disease, the study profiled T cell receptor beta repertoires in ankylosing spondylitis patients and healthy donors. The full study cohort comprised about 25 ankylosing spondylitis patients and 85 to 120 healthy donors. Peripheral blood samples were taken, and synovial fluid was additionally collected from ankylosing spondylitis patients. Overall results and qualifications from the work: The disease-linked clones had a CD8+ phenotype and were found at relatively low frequencies in peripheral blood. Some motif variants had previously been reported in the synovial fluid and blood of reactive arthritis patients, which suggests shared mechanisms of disease initiation. A TCR beta motif of several highly homologous amino acid variants appeared characteristic of blood from ankylosing spondylitis patients. Significant enrichment of the disease-linked clones was reported in matched synovial fluid samples from ankylosing spondylitis patients.

In the germline V gene, CDR1 corresponds to SQVTM and CDR2 to ANQGSEA. The CDR3 goes from the cysteine to the phenylalanine over 15 residues. The read is trimmed to its CDR3 DNA, 45 bases read in frame from base 1. The V end loses 3 bases and the J end loses 0 bases, and a stretch of 14 bases separates them. Sequencing instrument: Illumina HiSeq 2500. Quantitative 5'-RACE with molecular barcodes was used to prepare TCR beta libraries. Regarding the original processing steps: To identify disease-linked TCR variants, a new computational method was used, one built on a probabilistic model of VDJ rearrangement. TCRdb itself trimmed the public reads at Q25 with fastp, ran MiXCR and retained productive beta chains. A single entry per CDR3 protein holds the most common genes and DNA from its merged rows. The V and J calls follow TCRdb's processing rather than the paper's. In all, the sample holds fewer than 200,000 distinct CDR3 sequences, and 9.8% of those were seen once. Of the sample, around 16% falls within the top ten clones.

The table lists this clonotype with many counts. The antigen this receptor binds is unknown. The sample holds no much larger clone one base away, and base qualities are not on file. The specimen was blood, either unsorted or a sorted T cell fraction (not recorded which). This receptor chain uses TRBV29-1 and TRBJ1-2; the D gene is perhaps TRBD1, on 6 matching bases. The sequence derives from a female donor with ankylosing spondylitis or in good health (not recorded which). The CDR3 corresponds to CSVDSRQDSNYGYTF. In nucleotides, the sequence is TGCAGCGTTGACTCGAGACAGGACTCTAACTATGGCTACACCTTC.